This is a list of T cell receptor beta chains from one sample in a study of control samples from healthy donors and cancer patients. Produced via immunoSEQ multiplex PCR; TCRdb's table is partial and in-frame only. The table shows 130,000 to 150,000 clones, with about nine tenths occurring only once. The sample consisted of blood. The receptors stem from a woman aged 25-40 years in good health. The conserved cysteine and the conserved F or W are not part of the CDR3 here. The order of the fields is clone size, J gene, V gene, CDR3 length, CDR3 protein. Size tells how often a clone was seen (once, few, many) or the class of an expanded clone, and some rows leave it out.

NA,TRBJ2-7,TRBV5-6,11,ASSPRRSYEQY
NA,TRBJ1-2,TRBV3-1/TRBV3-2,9,ASSQMGGTF
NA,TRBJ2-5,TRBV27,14,ASSPLAGGPQETQY
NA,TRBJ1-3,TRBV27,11,ASSKGLGNTIY
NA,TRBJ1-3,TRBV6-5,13,ASSSADRGTNTIY
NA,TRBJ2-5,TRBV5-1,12,ASSPPGLKETQY
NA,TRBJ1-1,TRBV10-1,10,ASSRDNTEAF
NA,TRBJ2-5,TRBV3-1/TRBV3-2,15,ASSPSTSGRAYGTQY
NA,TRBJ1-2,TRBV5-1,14,ASSLVGDNRDTGNT
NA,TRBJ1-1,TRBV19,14,ASSMAWATLGTEAF
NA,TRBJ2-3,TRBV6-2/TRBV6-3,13,ASSYRGGPTDTQY
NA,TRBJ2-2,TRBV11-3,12,ASSLRVGTGELF
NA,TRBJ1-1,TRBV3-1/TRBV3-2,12,ASSPSQGRTEAF
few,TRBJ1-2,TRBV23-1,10,AGGPFNYGYT
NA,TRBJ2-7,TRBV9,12,ASSNPGLSYEQY
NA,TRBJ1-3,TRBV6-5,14,ASSSPGSPAGNTIY
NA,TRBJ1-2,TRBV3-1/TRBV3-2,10,ASSRQDYGYT
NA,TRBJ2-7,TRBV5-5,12,ASSLVGQGYEQY
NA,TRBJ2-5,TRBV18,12,ASSPGLAEETQY
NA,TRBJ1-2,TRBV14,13,ASSQDGAVSYGYT
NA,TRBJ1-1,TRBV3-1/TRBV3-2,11,ASSQGEDTEAF
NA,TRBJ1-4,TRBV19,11,ASSKQGHERLF
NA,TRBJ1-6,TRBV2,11,ASWDRESSPLH
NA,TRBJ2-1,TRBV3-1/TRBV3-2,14,ASSQSWGREGNEQF
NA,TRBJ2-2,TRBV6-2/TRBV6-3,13,ASSYGRRGTGELF
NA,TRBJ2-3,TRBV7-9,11,ASSLGLEDTQY
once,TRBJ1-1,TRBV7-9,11,ASSEGWGTEAF
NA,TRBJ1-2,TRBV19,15,ASSMGATGGVYYGYT
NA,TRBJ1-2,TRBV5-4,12,ASSSGQGREGYT
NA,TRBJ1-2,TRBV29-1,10,SVGQGRFGYT
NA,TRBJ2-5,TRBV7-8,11,ASSLEGEETQY
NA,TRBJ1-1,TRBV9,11,ASSVGANTEAF
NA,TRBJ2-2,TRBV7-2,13,ASSATHRVGGELF